The 13 T cell receptor beta chains in this list originate from one sample, sequenced in a study of cytomegalovirus exposure and HLA in healthy donors. 60 Vbeta and 13 Jbeta primers were used in PCR. Only in-frame clones appear in the TCRdb table, and some are missing; sequencing was by immunoSEQ multiplex PCR. The table includes some 150,000 clones, over 75% detected once. Sequencing was performed on PBMCs. The receptors originated from a woman younger than 45 in good health and CMV-seronegative.

CDR3: CASSLGQGEAKNIQYF. CDR3 DNA sequence: TGTGCCAGCAGCTTGGGACAGGGTGAGGCCAAAAACATTCAGTACTTC. The rearrangement joins TRBV5-4 to TRBJ2-4, with 7 positions matching TRBD1. CDR1 is SGHNT and CDR2 is YYREEE in the germline V gene (reference sequence). The CDR3 totals 16 residues. V lost 0 bases, J lost 1 base, and 4 bases stayed unmatched. Full variable domain (outside the CDR3, taken from reference TRBV5-4 and TRBJ2-4): ETGVTQSPTHLIKTRGQQVTLRCSSQSGHNTVSWYQQALGQGPQFIFQYYREEENGRGNFPPRFSGLQFPNYSSELNVNALELDDSALYLCASSLGQGEAKNIQYFGAGTRLSVL.

This chain joins TRBV28 and TRBJ1-2, with D unclear. Trimming took 4 bases from V and 0 from J, leaving 12 bases between them. Germline V gives CDR1 MDHEN, CDR2 SYDVKM. The CDR3 runs 15 residues. CDR3 sequence reads: CASSSPGITNYGYTF. The CDR3 DNA sequence: TGTGCCAGCAGTTCTCCAGGTATCACTAACTATGGCTACACCTTC.

Regarding this clone: The same CDR3 arises from other DNA sequences in this sample as well. The chain carries TRBV5-4 and TRBJ1-2, with 7 bases identical to TRBD1. CDR3 length: 13 residues. J gave up 2 bases and V 4 bases, and 2 bases lay outside the gene matches. The V gene's germline CDR1 is SGHNT and CDR2 YYREEE (reference sequence). As DNA, the CDR3 is TGTGCCAGCAGCCCGGGACAGAACTATGGCTACACCTTC. This codes for CASSPGQNYGYTF.

Only one count was recorded for this clone. The CDR3 reads CASSLEPGGSNQPQHF. DNA of the CDR3: TGCGCCAGCAGCCTTGAGCCAGGGGGTAGCAATCAGCCCCAGCATTTT. The V call is TRBV5-1, the J call TRBJ1-5; 7 nucleotides align to TRBD1. This CDR3 region has 16 residues. Per germline, CDR1 SGHRS and CDR2 YFSETQ. J lost 0 bases, V lost 4 bases, and 7 bases had no gene match.

V and J are TRBV7-2 and TRBJ2-7; D might be TRBD2 (6 bases). CDR1 is SGHTA and CDR2 is FQGNSA in the germline V gene. The CDR3 is 15 amino acids. Trimming stripped 1 base from V and 7 bases from J, with 17 bases between. CDR3 DNA: TGTGCCAGCAGCTTAGTTACGGCGGGGTCTCGAGAGCAGTACTTC. Translating gives CASSLVTAGSREQYF.

The chain links TRBV7-3 to TRBJ1-2; no firm D call. Germline CDR1 reads SGHTA; CDR2 reads FQGTGA. The germline V and J ends were trimmed by 4 bases and 7 bases, with 22 bases remaining between them. The CDR3 is 16 residues long. The DNA for the CDR3 is TGTGCCAGCAGCTCCTATCGGTCAGGCGCAATTTCTGGCTACACCTTC. It specifies CASSSYRSGAISGYTF.

This clone was seen a few times. The J gene is TRBJ1-6, the V gene TRBV6-6; the D gene is possibly TRBD1 (5 bases). Trimming shortened V by 8 bases and J by 0 bases, and 14 bases separated the two germline ends. Germline-derived CDR1 and CDR2 are MNHNY and SVGAGI (reference sequence). The CDR3 contains 16 residues. The chain's CDR3 is CASLTGYSSYNSPLHF. In DNA form, the CDR3 reads TGTGCCAGCCTAACAGGCTACAGCTCCTATAATTCACCCCTCCACTTT.

The rearrangement uses TRBV5-1 and TRBJ2-1; the match to TRBD2 covers 8 bases. The germline V gene encodes CDR1 SGHRS and CDR2 YFSETQ. Unmatched junction bases numbered 3, after V lost 2 bases and J lost 2 bases. This CDR3 spans 15 amino acids. CDR3 DNA sequence: TGCGCCAGCAGCTTAATAGCGGGGACCTACAATGAGCAGTTCTTC. This encodes CASSLIAGTYNEQFF. Full variable domain (remainder filled in from reference TRBV5-1 and TRBJ2-1): KAGVTQTPRYLIKTRGQQVTLSCSPISGHRSVSWYQQTPGQGLQFLFEYFSETQRNKGNFPGRFSGRQFSNSRSEMNVSTLELGDSALYLCASSLIAGTYNEQFFGPGTRLTVL.

V usage is TRBV11-2 and J usage is TRBJ1-5; 7 nucleotides line up with TRBD1. V gave up 5 bases and J gave up 3 bases; unmatched junction bases: 4. This CDR3 contains 14 residues. Germline loops: CDR1 SGHAT, CDR2 FQNNGV. The CDR3 is CASSTGAPNQPQHF. The CDR3 DNA reads TGTGCCAGCAGCACAGGGGCCCCCAATCAGCCCCAGCATTTT.

J is TRBJ2-7 and V is TRBV4-1; 7 bases align to TRBD1. Germline CDR1 and CDR2: MGHRA and YSYEKL. J lost 1 base, V lost 0 bases, and 15 bases had no gene match. This CDR3 has 19 amino acids. The CDR3 is CASSQEGPLLGGFSYEQYF. CDR3 coding DNA: TGCGCCAGCAGCCAAGAGGGACCTTTGCTAGGGGGCTTTTCCTACGAGCAGTACTTC.

The chain employs TRBV13 and TRBJ1-2; D not certain. The CDR3 has 14 residues. The V end lost 4 bases, the J end lost 2 bases, and 11 bases lay between the germline ends. The germline CDR1 and CDR2 sequences are PRHDT and FYEKMQ (reference sequence). CDR3 residues: CASSYASPNYGYTF. For the CDR3, the DNA is TGTGCCAGCAGCTACGCTAGCCCAAACTATGGCTACACCTTC.

The DNA of the CDR3 is TGTGCCAGCAGCGTAAGGAGCAACTATGGCTACACCTTC. Translation gives CASSVRSNYGYTF. This chain uses TRBV9 with TRBJ1-2; D gene uncertain. This CDR3 region has 13 residues. The V gene lost 1 base and the J gene lost 2 bases, with 6 bases spanning the gap. CDR1 SGDLS and CDR2 YYNGEE come from the germline V gene.

The chain uses TRBV11-2 and TRBJ2-7, with 10 bases identical to TRBD2. The CDR3 covers 16 residues. The V gene end was trimmed by 5 bases and the J gene end by 3 bases; junction bases not matched to a gene: 10. The V gene's germline CDR1 is SGHAT and CDR2 FQNNGV. The CDR3 loop reads CASSTVLAGLLYEQYF. CDR3 coding DNA: TGTGCCAGCAGCACCGTACTAGCGGGACTTCTCTACGAGCAGTACTTC.